The 25 T cell receptor beta chains listed next were all sequenced from one sample in a study of regulatory T cells in long-lasting Graves disease. Regarding time point: newly diagnosed GD, antithyroid drugs for less than 3 months. Extracted PBMC RNA gave rise to the TCR library. Arm-PCR of CDR3 regions and iRepertoire HTBI primers were the basis on which TCR beta libraries were built. TCRdb called the multiplex PCR reads again in MiXCR, with one record for every CDR3 protein. The sample shows 530,000 or so distinct CDR3 sequences, 15% to 20% of them seen only once. These data were likewise used in another study, on T cells in Graves' hyperthyroidism and ophthalmopathy.

Specimen: peripheral blood mononuclear cells (PBMCs), collected at new diagnosis, from a patient treated with antithyroid drugs. The receptor set was obtained from a man aged 18 to 29 with Graves disease.

As to this clonotype: This sequence may be a read error, since a much larger clone differs from it by one base. The chain recombines TRBV18 with TRBJ1-1, with D perhaps TRBD1 (6 bases). The germline gives CDR1 KGHSH, CDR2 LQKENI. CDR3 length: 13 residues. This CDR3 is CASTGQLNTEASF. Written as DNA, the CDR3 is TGTGCCAGCACGGGACAACTGAACACTGAAGCTTCCTTT.

This clonotype showed up many times. This chain links TRBV20-1 with TRBJ1-1; D is unresolved. The germline V gene encodes CDR1 DFQATT and CDR2 SNEGSKA (reference sequence). Trimming took 2 bases from V and 4 from J, leaving 14 bases between them. The CDR3 consists of 14 residues. CDR3 amino acids: CSARLLTKGTEAFF. In DNA, the CDR3 is TGCAGTGCTAGACTACTCACCAAGGGCACTGAAGCTTTCTTT.

V usage is TRBV20-1 and J usage is TRBJ2-5, with TRBD1 matching over 7 bases. CDR1 and CDR2 from the germline V gene are DFQATT and SNEGSKA (reference sequence). This CDR3 has 14 amino acids. Unmatched junction bases numbered 7, after V lost 6 bases and J lost 0 bases. CDR3 loop: CSASNTGDQETQYF. Written as DNA, the CDR3 is TGCAGTGCCTCAAATACAGGGGACCAAGAGACCCAGTACTTC.

The chain links TRBV9 to TRBJ2-2; D ambiguous. The CDR3 totals 14 residues. Trimming stripped 0 bases from V and 6 bases from J, with 9 bases between. CDR1 SGDLS and CDR2 YYNGEE come from the germline V gene. The CDR3, as DNA: TGTGCCAGCAGCGTAGAACAAGGGTCCGGGGAGCTGTTTTTT. Its translation: CASSVEQGSGELFF.

This clonotype was detected a few times. The V gene is TRBV19, the J gene TRBJ1-2; TRBD1 aligns across 7 bases. CDR1 and CDR2 from the germline V gene are LNHDA and SQIVND (reference sequence). The CDR3 loop spans 13 amino acids. V gave up 6 bases and J gave up 6 bases; unmatched junction bases: 7. The DNA for the CDR3 is TGTGCCAGTAGGGCAACAGGGGCTCATGGCTACACCTTC. This codes for CASRATGAHGYTF.

The table lists this clonotype with many counts. This chain links TRBV7-9 with TRBJ2-7; D not resolved. The CDR3 contains 11 residues. CDR1 and CDR2 (germline): SEHNR, FQNEAQ (reference sequence). The ends were cut back, 6 bases at V and 2 bases at J, with 5 bases in the middle. CDR3 amino acids: CASSNTYEQYF. The CDR3 bases are TGTGCCAGCAGTAATACCTACGAGCAGTACTTC.

This chain connects TRBV27 to TRBJ2-2; TRBD2 matches 7 bases. CDR1 is MNHEY and CDR2 is SMNVEV in the germline V gene (reference sequence). CDR3 length: 19 residues. Trimming removed 7 bases from V and 6 bases from J; junction bases left unmatched: 23. The CDR3 protein is CASTRGKGEGREAPGELFF. The CDR3 bases are TGTGCCAGCACTAGGGGCAAGGGCGAAGGACGGGAGGCCCCCGGGGAGCTGTTTTTT.

The rearrangement uses TRBV20-1 and TRBJ2-1, with D perhaps being TRBD1 or TRBD2 (9 bases each). This CDR3 spans 15 amino acids. V lost 6 bases and J 6 bases, leaving 21 bases between the germline ends. Germline loops: CDR1 DFQATT, CDR2 SNEGSKA (reference sequence). CDR3 residues: CSAVTGGTSTNEQFF. CDR3 in DNA: TGCAGTGCCGTGACAGGGGGGACTAGCACCAATGAGCAGTTCTTC.

Only a few counts were recorded for this clonotype. The CDR3 region has the DNA TGCGCCACCGCGGGGGGCGGAAGCACAGATACGCAGTATTTT. Translation gives CATAGGGSTDTQYF. V gene TRBV10-2 combines with J gene TRBJ2-3; TRBD2 agrees at 8 bases. Germline values: CDR1 WSHSY, CDR2 SAAADI. The junction had 6 bases not matched to a gene; V was cut back by 10 bases and J by 0 bases. This CDR3 has 14 residues.

This clonotype has just one count. The chain has TRBV4-1 and TRBJ2-1; D unresolved. V lost 3 bases and J lost 4, with 16 bases in between. The length of the CDR3 is 16 residues. Germline V gives CDR1 MGHRA, CDR2 YSYEKL. DNA of the CDR3: TGCGCCAGCAGCCATGGCGGTGTGGGCTTATACAATGAGCAGTTCTTC. Protein product: CASSHGGVGLYNEQFF.

At least ten counts were recorded for this clonotype. The V and J genes are TRBV27 and TRBJ2-1; 12 bases fit TRBD2. Losses at the gene ends were 4 bases for V and 7 bases for J; bases not matched to a gene: 8. There are 16 residues in the CDR3. Germline V gene sequence: CDR1 MNHEY, CDR2 SMNVEV (reference sequence). CDR3 DNA: TGTGCCAGCAGTTCAAAACTAGCGGGGGGCTTGAATGAGCAGTTCTTC. Protein product: CASSSKLAGGLNEQFF.

The V call is TRBV4-1, the J call TRBJ1-4; a possible D gene is TRBD1 (5 bases). Germline assignment: CDR1 MGHRA and CDR2 YSYEKL. Trimming stripped 1 base from V and 5 bases from J, with 14 bases between. CDR3 length equals 16 residues. The CDR3 sequence is CASSQVGPWGNEKLFF. Here the CDR3 DNA reads TGCGCCAGCAGCCAAGTTGGACCATGGGGGAATGAAAAACTGTTTTTT.

In its sample, this clonotype was seen many times. The chain employs TRBV10-3 and TRBJ2-7; 7 nucleotides line up with TRBD2. This CDR3 spans 16 amino acids. V lost 4 bases to trimming and J lost 4 bases; unmatched junction nucleotides: 13. Germline CDR1 reads ENHRY; CDR2 reads SYGVKD. The CDR3 region has the DNA TGTGCCATCAGTGGCGGTGGGAGGGCCGGTAGATACGAGCAGTACTTC. It is translated as CAISGGGRAGRYEQYF.

Comments on this clonotype: A read error may produce the germline difference seen at one junction end. The V call is TRBV5-1, the J call TRBJ1-4; 8 positions agree with TRBD1. The germline V gene has CDR1 SGHRS and CDR2 YFSETQ. This CDR3 comprises 14 residues. The CDR3 nucleotides are TGCGCCAGCAGCTTCGGACAGGGAGGTGAAGAACTGTTTTTT. It translates to CASSFGQGGEELFF.

DNA of the CDR3: TGCAGCGGATGGGACAGGCAGGGGACTGAAGCTTTCTTT. Translating it yields CSGWDRQGTEAFF. The J gene is TRBJ1-1, the V gene TRBV29-1; TRBD1 matches 8 bases. Per germline, CDR1 SQVTM and CDR2 ANQGSEA. The CDR3 spans 13 residues. V lost 7 bases to trimming and J lost 5 bases; unmatched junction nucleotides: 9.

This chain connects TRBV20-1 to TRBJ2-1; 10 positions match TRBD2. J was trimmed by 4 bases and V by 0 bases; bases with no gene match: 9. There are 17 residues in the CDR3. Germline loops: CDR1 DFQATT, CDR2 SNEGSKA (reference sequence). This chain's CDR3 is CSARDSLRTSGYNEQFF. The CDR3 DNA is TGCAGTGCTAGAGACTCTCTCAGGACTAGCGGTTACAATGAGCAGTTCTTC.

This clonotype has a count of ten or more. V usage is TRBV6-1 and J usage is TRBJ1-6; D is unclear. The germline V gene has CDR1 MNHNS and CDR2 SASEGT. The V gene lost 6 bases and the J gene lost 8 bases, with 11 bases spanning the gap. The length of the CDR3 is 13 residues. The CDR3 DNA follows: TGTGCCAGCAGGGAACGGGGAGATTCACCCCTCCACTTT. Its translation is CASRERGDSPLHF.

This clonotype was seen many times. This chain's CDR3 is CASSTTRSGELFF. The CDR3 nucleotides read TGTGCCAGCAGTACCACTAGATCCGGGGAGCTGTTTTTT. V is TRBV27 and J is TRBJ2-2; possible D gene TRBD2, 5 bases. The CDR3 is 13 amino acids. Trimming took off 5 bases at V and 6 bases at J, with 10 bases between the two ends. Germline V gene lookup returns CDR1 MNHEY and CDR2 SMNVEV (reference sequence).

The chain couples TRBV18 to TRBJ2-7; 9 positions agree with TRBD1. After removal of 3 bases from V and 4 bases from J, the junction contained 7 bases not matched to a gene. CDR3 length equals 15 residues. Per the germline V gene, CDR1 is KGHSH and CDR2 is LQKENI. The CDR3 loop is CASSPATGGPYEQYF. DNA of the CDR3: TGTGCCAGCTCACCGGCGACAGGGGGTCCGTACGAGCAGTACTTC.

In this sample, this clonotype turned up a few times. The chain uses TRBV20-1 and TRBJ2-7; TRBD1 matches at 10 bases. V shed 5 bases and J 2 bases; nucleotides not matched to a gene: 3. CDR1 is DFQATT and CDR2 is SNEGSKA in the germline V gene (reference sequence). The CDR3 loop spans 13 amino acids. CDR3 sequence: CSAGDRGAYEQYF. The CDR3 region has the DNA TGCAGTGCTGGGGACAGGGGCGCCTACGAGCAGTACTTC.

This clonotype came up many times. V usage is TRBV18 and J usage is TRBJ2-1, with D uncertain. Germline CDR1 KGHSH, CDR2 LQKENI. V lost 0 bases, J lost 5 bases, and 11 bases lay in between. The CDR3 contains 15 residues. CDR3 loop: CASSPPQVPNNEQFF. The CDR3 DNA follows: TGTGCCAGCTCACCACCTCAGGTTCCTAACAATGAGCAGTTCTTC.

This clonotype was seen only a few times. The chain couples TRBV3-1 to TRBJ1-1; 8 positions agree with TRBD1. Germline V CDR1 and CDR2: LGHDT, YNNKEL (reference sequence). Germline trimming cut 4 bases from V and 9 bases from J; bases unmatched to any gene: 4. This CDR3 has 12 amino acids. CDR3 coding DNA: TGTGCCAGCAGCCTAAGGACAGGGCAAGCTTTCTTT. Translating gives CASSLRTGQAFF.

This clonotype was detected only a few times. The V call is TRBV9, the J call TRBJ2-7; TRBD2 matches at 11 bases. This CDR3 spans 16 amino acids. From germline, CDR1 is SGDLS and CDR2 YYNGEE. J lost 3 bases, V lost 4 bases, and 9 bases had no gene match. The CDR3 sequence: CASSFATSGSYYEQYF. The CDR3 DNA reads as TGTGCCAGCAGCTTCGCAACTAGCGGGAGTTACTACGAGCAGTACTTC.

This clonotype turned up a few times. The genes are TRBV19 and TRBJ2-7, with D maybe TRBD2 (6 bases). This CDR3 has 13 residues. Germline lookup yields CDR1 LNHDA and CDR2 SQIVND (reference sequence). V was clipped by 8 bases and J by 2 bases, with 13 bases between them. The DNA of the CDR3 is TGTGCCAGTTCCTGGGGGGTCGCCTACGAGCAGTACTTC. Its protein is CASSWGVAYEQYF.

This clonotype was detected ten times or more. This chain joins TRBV28 and TRBJ2-5; 16 bases agree with TRBD2. The CDR3 consists of 17 residues. V shed 2 bases and J 5 bases; nucleotides not matched to a gene: 5. From germline, CDR1 is MDHEN and CDR2 SYDVKM. CDR3 sequence: CASSLPRGLAGGETQYF. Here the CDR3 DNA reads TGTGCCAGCAGTTTACCCAGGGGACTAGCGGGAGGGGAGACCCAGTACTTC.